This T cell receptor beta chain was profiled in a study of patients and donors after allogeneic stem cell transplantation. This CDR3 comprises 14 residues. With 5 bases removed from V and 1 base from J, the gap between germline ends came to 8 bases. Per the germline V gene, CDR1 is KGHDR and CDR2 is SFDVKD. MiXCR was run by TCRdb on the RT-PCR reads, yielding one entry per CDR3 protein. This table holds roughly 940,000 distinct CDR3 sequences, 15% to 20% found once. The rearrangement links TRBV24-1 to TRBJ1-5; D call uncertain. The receptor was isolated from a human donor who was either an allogeneic HSCT recipient or a stem cell or donor lymphocyte infusion donor (not recorded which). It is not recorded whose cells these are; they may come from a transplant donor. Material: blood, either unsorted or a sorted T cell fraction (not recorded which). The CDR3 DNA is TGTGCCACCAGTGTGGCCGAGAGCAATCAGCCCCAGCATTTT. Translation gives CATSVAESNQPQHF.